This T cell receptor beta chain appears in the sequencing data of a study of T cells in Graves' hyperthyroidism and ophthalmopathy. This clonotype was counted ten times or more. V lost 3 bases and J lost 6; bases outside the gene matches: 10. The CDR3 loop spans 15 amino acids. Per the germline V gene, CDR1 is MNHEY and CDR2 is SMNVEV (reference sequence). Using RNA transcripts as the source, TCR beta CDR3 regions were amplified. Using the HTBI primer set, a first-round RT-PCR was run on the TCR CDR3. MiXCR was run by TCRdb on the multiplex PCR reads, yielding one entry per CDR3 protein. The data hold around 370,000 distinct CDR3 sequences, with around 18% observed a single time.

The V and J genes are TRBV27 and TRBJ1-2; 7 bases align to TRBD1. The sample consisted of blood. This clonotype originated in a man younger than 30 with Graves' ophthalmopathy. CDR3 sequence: CASSFRQGLKDGYTF. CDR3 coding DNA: TGTGCCAGCAGTTTTAGACAGGGTTTAAAGGATGGCTACACCTTC.